These 20 T cell receptor beta chains came from one sample sequenced in a study of OX40 agonist ivuxolimab in advanced cancers. Only in-frame clones appear in the TCRdb table, and some are missing; sequencing was by immunoSEQ multiplex PCR. Of tens of thousands of clones listed, roughly 84% are singletons. Material: CD4+ or CD8+ T cells sorted from blood, obtained in a trial of the OX40 agonist ivuxolimab. The receptors originated from an adult with an advanced solid tumor such as melanoma, head and neck, liver or kidney cancer.

The rearrangement joins TRBV19 to TRBJ1-5; D remains ambiguous. The CDR3 covers 15 residues. CDR1 and CDR2 (germline): LNHDA, SQIVND (reference sequence). The V gene lost 4 bases and the J gene lost 2 bases, with 12 bases spanning the gap. The CDR3 bases are TGTGCCAGTAGTAGTCCCCGGGTCGGCAATCAGCCCCAGCATTTT. Translation: CASSSPRVGNQPQHF.

The chain carries TRBV5-1 and TRBJ1-5; weak D call: TRBD1 (5 bases). V lost 3 bases, J lost 4 bases, and 8 bases lay in between. CDR1 and CDR2 (germline): SGHRS, YFSETQ. The CDR3 sequence is 13 residues long. CDR3 region: CASSWGENQPQHF. CDR3 bases: TGCGCCAGCAGCTGGGGGGAAAATCAGCCCCAGCATTTT.

J is TRBJ2-3 and V is TRBV15, with D unresolved. The CDR3 length is 15 residues. The V gene's germline CDR1 is LNHNV and CDR2 YYDKDF (reference sequence). The germline V and J ends were trimmed by 5 bases and 6 bases, with 18 bases remaining between them. The CDR3 DNA reads TGTGCCACCAGCGCCAGGTCAATAGGGTTGGATACGCAGTATTTT. Protein product: CATSARSIGLDTQYF.

The V gene is TRBV5-1, the J gene TRBJ1-3, with D unresolved. The germline V gene has CDR1 SGHRS and CDR2 YFSETQ. CDR3 length equals 13 residues. Between the trimmed V and J ends, which lost 4 bases and 2 bases, there was a span of 7 bases. DNA for the CDR3: TGCGCCAGCAGCCCAGCGACTGGAAACACCATATATTTT. Translating it yields CASSPATGNTIYF.

The V call is TRBV7-9, the J call TRBJ2-5, with 7 bases identical to TRBD2. Germline V gene sequence: CDR1 SEHNR, CDR2 FQNEAQ (reference sequence). This CDR3 has 14 amino acids. With 7 bases clipped from V and 4 bases from J, the junction kept 9 bases outside the gene matches. In DNA form, the CDR3 reads TGTGCCAGCACCCCCCGGACTAGTCGAGAGACCCAGTACTTC. As protein: CASTPRTSRETQYF.

This clone was detected a few times. V usage is TRBV5-6 and J usage is TRBJ1-5; 8 bases are a match to TRBD1. The length of the CDR3 is 16 residues. J gave up 1 base and V 1 base, and 4 bases lay outside the gene matches. Germline values: CDR1 SGHDT, CDR2 YYEEEE. CDR3 protein: CASSLRQGKSNQPQHF. In DNA form, the CDR3 reads TGTGCCAGCAGCTTGCGACAGGGGAAGAGCAATCAGCCCCAGCATTTT.

V is TRBV19 and J is TRBJ2-7; D is perhaps TRBD2 (6 bases). The germline V gene encodes CDR1 LNHDA and CDR2 SQIVND (reference sequence). The CDR3 is made up of 14 amino acids. V dropped 5 bases and J dropped 5 bases, with 16 bases sitting between them. CDR3 sequence: CASSPRGNRNEQYF. In DNA form, the CDR3 reads TGTGCCAGTAGTCCCCGGGGGAACCGTAACGAGCAGTACTTC.

The table lists this clone with a count of one. The genes are TRBV7-2 and TRBJ2-7; 8 bases agree with TRBD2. V lost 3 bases, J lost 2 bases, and 6 bases stayed unmatched. Germline-derived CDR1 and CDR2 are SGHTA and FQGNSA. The CDR3 runs to 15 residues. The CDR3: CASSFSSGRAYEQYF. The DNA of the CDR3 is TGTGCCAGCAGCTTTAGCAGCGGGAGAGCCTACGAGCAGTACTTC. Combining the CDR3 with reference TRBV7-2 and TRBJ2-7 gives the whole variable domain GAGVSQSPSNKVTEKGKDVELRCDPISGHTALYWYRQSLGQGLEFLIYFQGNSAPDKSGLPSDRFSAERTGGSVSTLTIQRTQQEDSAVYLCASSFSSGRAYEQYFGPGTRLTVT.

A note on this clone: The conserved phenylalanine or tryptophan normally closing the CDR3 is absent here, so this likely arose from a read error. The chain employs TRBV6-1 and TRBJ1-2; D unresolved. The CDR3 is made up of 12 amino acids. Germline lookup yields CDR1 MNHNS and CDR2 SASEGT. The germline V and J ends were trimmed by 9 bases and 1 base, with 9 bases remaining between them. CDR3 in DNA: TGTGCCAGTACTGCGGTTAACTATGGCTACACCCTC. Translated, it gives CASTAVNYGYTL.

The CDR3 is CASSRSRISRQGGTGELFF. The CDR3 DNA reads as TGTGCCAGTAGCAGATCCCGGATCTCGCGACAGGGAGGCACCGGGGAGCTGTTTTTT. The chain carries TRBV19 and TRBJ2-2, with D possibly matching TRBD1 (7 bases). This CDR3 spans 19 amino acids. CDR1 and CDR2 (germline): LNHDA, SQIVND (reference sequence). V was trimmed by 6 bases and J by 4 bases, leaving 27 bases between them.

The chain is built from TRBV30 and TRBJ2-5; TRBD1 matches 11 bases. The J call is doubtful: the DNA matches TRBJ2-7 better. The CDR3 covers 16 residues. Germline CDR1 and CDR2: GTSNPN and SVGIG (reference sequence). The CDR3 sequence is CAWRGGTGGVTYEQYF. The DNA for the CDR3 is TGTGCCTGGAGGGGAGGGACAGGGGGAGTTACCTACGAGCAGTACTTC.

The V gene is TRBV28, the J gene TRBJ1-1; D might be TRBD1 (5 bases). This CDR3 comprises 14 residues. The V and J ends lost 5 bases and 1 base respectively, with 11 bases between them. Germline V gene sequence: CDR1 MDHEN, CDR2 SYDVKM. CDR3 nucleotides: TGTGCCAGCAGTATCCATCAGGGGAACACTGAAGCTTTCTTT. Translation gives CASSIHQGNTEAFF.

This chain uses TRBV7-2 with TRBJ2-4; 7 nucleotides agree with TRBD1. Germline assignment: CDR1 SGHTA and CDR2 FQGNSA. V gave up 5 bases and J gave up 0 bases; unmatched junction bases: 7. The CDR3 spans 16 residues. The CDR3 coding sequence is TGTGCCAGCAGCCCCCGGACAGGTCTAGCCAAAAACATTCAGTACTTC. Residues: CASSPRTGLAKNIQYF.

CDR3 in DNA: TGTGCCAGCAGCTTACAGGAGTATGGGTACAATGAGCAGTTCTTC. The encoded protein is CASSLQEYGYNEQFF. The V gene is TRBV7-3, the J gene TRBJ2-1; D remains unclear. Trimming shortened V by 2 bases and J by 4 bases, and 12 bases separated the two germline ends. Germline V gene data show CDR1 as SGHTA and CDR2 as FQGTGA. This CDR3 is built from 15 residues.

The rearrangement joins TRBV30 to TRBJ1-4, with D hard to call. CDR1 and CDR2 (germline): GTSNPN, SVGIG (reference sequence). This CDR3 contains 14 residues. The V end lost 2 bases, the J end lost 8 bases, and 15 bases lay between the germline ends. The CDR3 loop is CAWSSPLTAEKLFF. The CDR3 coding sequence is TGTGCCTGGAGTTCCCCTCTAACAGCGGAAAAACTGTTTTTT.

This clone was picked up one time. The chain joins TRBV30 to TRBJ2-2; 8 nucleotides match TRBD2. V trimming: 3 bases; J trimming: 7 bases; junction bases outside the gene matches: 13. The CDR3 length is 16 residues. Germline V gene lookup returns CDR1 GTSNPN and CDR2 SVGIG (reference sequence). DNA for the CDR3: TGTGCCTGGAGCCCTCAGGGACTAGGCGGGAGCGGGGAGCTGTTTTTT. As protein: CAWSPQGLGGSGELFF.

This chain uses TRBV4-1 with TRBJ2-7; D is uncertain. The CDR3 has 15 residues. Germline CDR1 is MGHRA and CDR2 is YSYEKL. The V end was cut by 0 bases, the J end by 2 bases, with 11 bases between. CDR3 protein: CASSQEWSNPYEQYF. CDR3 coding DNA: TGCGCCAGCAGCCAAGAGTGGTCCAACCCCTACGAGCAGTACTTC.

V gene TRBV2 combines with J gene TRBJ1-2, with no clear D. Germline lookup yields CDR1 SNHLY and CDR2 FYNNEI. This CDR3 region has 14 residues. The germline V and J ends were trimmed by 2 bases and 7 bases, with 14 bases remaining between them. The CDR3 region has the DNA TGTGCCAGCAGTGAAATGGGAGTAAGGGCTGGCTACACCTTC. Its translation: CASSEMGVRAGYTF.

This clone was observed once. V and J are TRBV9 and TRBJ1-6; no firm D call. Germline lookup yields CDR1 SGDLS and CDR2 YYNGEE. Trimming took 0 bases from V and 6 from J, leaving 4 bases between them. The CDR3 length is 13 residues. The CDR3 DNA is TGTGCCAGCAGCGTAGAGCTTAATTCACCCCTCCACTTT. Encoded protein: CASSVELNSPLHF. The variable domain in full, with the rest retrieved from reference TRBV9 and TRBJ1-6, is DSGVTQTPKHLITATGQRVTLRCSPRSGDLSVYWYQQSLDQGLQFLIQYYNGEERAKGNILERFSAQQFPDLHSELNLSSLELGDSALYFCASSVELNSPLHFGNGTRLTVT.

The chain links TRBV9 to TRBJ2-3; D is unresolved. This CDR3 has 17 amino acids. Germline loops: CDR1 SGDLS, CDR2 YYNGEE. Trimming cost V 0 bases and J 1 base, with 15 bases left between them. The CDR3 loop reads CASSVVSSASGTDTQYF. CDR3 DNA sequence: TGTGCCAGCAGCGTAGTTTCCTCTGCATCTGGCACAGATACGCAGTATTTT.